The 12 T cell receptor beta chains listed next were all sequenced from one sample in a study of blood T cell repertoires in COVID-19. Libraries were prepared by immunoSEQ multiplex PCR; TCRdb keeps only in-frame clonotypes and omits some of them. The sample includes some 80,000 clones, about nine tenths of them seen just once. What was sequenced was peripheral blood. These receptors were taken from a human donor in a cohort sampled during active COVID-19.

The chain combines TRBV5-4 with TRBJ2-2, with 7 bases identical to TRBD2. The CDR3 sequence is 14 residues long. The germline V gene encodes CDR1 SGHNT and CDR2 YYREEE (reference sequence). Trimming cost V 2 bases and J 5 bases; bases outside gene matches: 3. This CDR3 is CASSFRRETGELFF. CDR3 DNA sequence: TGTGCCAGCAGCTTCAGGCGGGAGACCGGGGAGCTGTTTTTT.

This chain links TRBV5-5 with TRBJ2-3; D not resolved. Trimming cost V 2 bases and J 3 bases, with 10 bases left between them. Germline V gene lookup returns CDR1 SGHKS and CDR2 YYEKEE (reference sequence). The CDR3 extends over 14 amino acids. The CDR3 nucleotides are TGTGCCAGCAGCTTTGTAGTACAGACAGATACGCAGTATTTT. Residues: CASSFVVQTDTQYF.

The chain links TRBV11-2 to TRBJ2-7; TRBD2 might be the D (6 bases). Trimming removed 1 base at V and 1 base at J, with 11 bases between. The CDR3 has 15 amino acids. Germline V gene lookup returns CDR1 SGHAT and CDR2 FQNNGV. This CDR3 is CASSLAPGVSYEQYF. CDR3 bases: TGTGCCAGCAGCTTAGCTCCGGGGGTTTCCTACGAGCAGTACTTC. Looking up the rest from reference TRBV11-2 and TRBJ2-7 gives the full variable domain: EAGVAQSPRYKIIEKRQSVAFWCNPISGHATLYWYQQILGQGPKLLIQFQNNGVVDDSQLPKDRFSAERLKGVDSTLKIQPAKLEDSAVYLCASSLAPGVSYEQYFGPGTRLTVT.

The V gene is TRBV5-8, the J gene TRBJ2-1; 12 nucleotides match TRBD1. Germline assignment: CDR1 SGHTS and CDR2 YDEGEE. Trimming cost V 2 bases and J 8 bases; bases outside gene matches: 8. The CDR3 covers 16 residues. The CDR3 DNA reads TGTGCCAGCAGCTTTCGCTGGGACAGGGGGCGCCATGAGCAGTTCTTC. Residues: CASSFRWDRGRHEQFF.

The CDR3 sequence is CASSESVPGMETQYF. The CDR3 bases are TGTGCCAGCAGTGAATCGGTCCCAGGGATGGAGACCCAGTACTTC. The chain carries TRBV2 and TRBJ2-5, with D possibly matching TRBD1 (5 bases). Trimming pared 2 bases from V and 5 bases from J, leaving 15 bases between. There are 15 residues in the CDR3. Germline values: CDR1 SNHLY, CDR2 FYNNEI. Drawing the rest from reference TRBV2 and TRBJ2-5, the complete variable domain is EPEVTQTPSHQVTQMGQEVILRCVPISNHLYFYWYRQILGQKVEFLVSFYNNEISEKSEIFDDQFSVERPDGSNFTLKIRSTKLEDSAMYFCASSESVPGMETQYFGPGTRLLVL.

This clone was detected only a few times. Other DNA variants within this sample encode the same CDR3. In DNA form, the CDR3 reads TGCGCCAGCAGCCAAGAAAGGGGCAGTAAAGGCTACACCTTC. It is translated as CASSQERGSKGYTF. This chain uses TRBV4-3 with TRBJ1-2; perhaps TRBD1 as D (5 bases). Trimming removed 0 bases at V and 8 bases at J, with 13 bases between. This CDR3 is built from 14 residues. The germline CDR1 and CDR2 sequences are LGHNA and YSLEER.

The CDR3 region has the DNA TGTGCCAGCAGTTATTGGTCCAGTTCGAACACTGAAGCTTTCTTT. Protein product: CASSYWSSSNTEAFF. This chain uses TRBV6-5 with TRBJ1-1; no clear D. The germline gives CDR1 MNHEY, CDR2 SVGAGI. The length of the CDR3 is 15 residues. Trimming shortened V by 3 bases and J by 1 base, and 12 bases separated the two germline ends.

J is TRBJ1-2 and V is TRBV6-2 or TRBV6-3; D gene uncertain. The CDR3 covers 12 residues. Germline-derived CDR1 and CDR2 are MNHEY and SVGEGT. The V gene lost 5 bases and the J gene lost 8 bases, with 12 bases spanning the gap. The CDR3 protein is CASSLGLGGYTF. The CDR3 DNA reads TGTGCCAGCAGTCTCGGACTTGGGGGCTACACCTTC.

The genes are TRBV28 and TRBJ2-7, with 10 bases aligning to TRBD1. Germline CDR1 reads MDHEN; CDR2 reads SYDVKM. There are 14 residues in the CDR3. V dropped 4 bases and J dropped 1; count of bases not matched to a gene: 1. The CDR3 sequence is CASSWTGGSYEQYF. The CDR3 DNA reads TGTGCCAGCAGTTGGACAGGGGGATCCTACGAGCAGTACTTC.

The DNA of the CDR3 is TGTGCCAGCAGCTTAGTAAGCGGGGGGTTGGTAGATACGCAGTATTTT. Encoded protein: CASSLVSGGLVDTQYF. The chain is built from TRBV7-2 and TRBJ2-3, with 9 bases aligning to TRBD2. Trimming removed 1 base from V and 5 bases from J; junction bases left unmatched: 7. Germline lookup yields CDR1 SGHTA and CDR2 FQGNSA. This CDR3 is 16 amino acids long.

The rearrangement joins TRBV19 to TRBJ1-5; D remains unclear. This CDR3 contains 13 residues. V lost 2 bases, J lost 3 bases, and 5 bases lay in between. Germline CDR1 LNHDA, CDR2 SQIVND (reference sequence). DNA of the CDR3: TGTGCCAGTAGTATATATGTCAATCAGCCCCAGCATTTT. Translation gives CASSIYVNQPQHF.

V gene TRBV14 combines with J gene TRBJ1-6; D is unclear. CDR3 length: 16 residues. The ends were cut back, 0 bases at V and 6 bases at J, with 12 bases in the middle. Germline CDR1 is SGHDN and CDR2 is FVKESK. CDR3 in amino acids: CASSQEGWRLNSPLHF. The DNA for the CDR3 is TGTGCCAGCAGCCAAGAAGGCTGGCGACTTAATTCACCCCTCCACTTT. The full variable domain, with the rest looked up from reference TRBV14 and TRBJ1-6, is EAGVTQFPSHSVIEKGQTVTLRCDPISGHDNLYWYRRVMGKEIKFLLHFVKESKQDESGMPNNRFLAERTGGTYSTLKVQPAELEDSGVYFCASSQEGWRLNSPLHFGNGTRLTVT.